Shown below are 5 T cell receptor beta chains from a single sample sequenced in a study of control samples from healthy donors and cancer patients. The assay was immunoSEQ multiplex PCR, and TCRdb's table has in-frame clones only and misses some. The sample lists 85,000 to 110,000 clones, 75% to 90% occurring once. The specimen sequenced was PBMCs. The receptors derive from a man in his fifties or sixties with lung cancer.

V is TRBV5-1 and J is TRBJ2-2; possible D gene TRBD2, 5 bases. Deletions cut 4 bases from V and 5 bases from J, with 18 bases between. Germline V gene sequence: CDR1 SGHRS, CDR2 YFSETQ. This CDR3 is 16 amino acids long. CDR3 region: CASSQDEATGTGELFF. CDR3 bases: TGCGCCAGCAGCCAAGACGAGGCTACGGGAACCGGGGAGCTGTTTTTT.

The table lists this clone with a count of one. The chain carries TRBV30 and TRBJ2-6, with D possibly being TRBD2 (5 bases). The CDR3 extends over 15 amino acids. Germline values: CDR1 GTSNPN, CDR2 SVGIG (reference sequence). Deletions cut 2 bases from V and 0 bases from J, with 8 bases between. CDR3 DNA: TGTGCCTGGAGTAAAGGGAGCTCTGGGGCCAACGTCCTGACTTTC. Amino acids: CAWSKGSSGANVLTF. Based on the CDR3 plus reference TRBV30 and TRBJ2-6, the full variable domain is SQTIHQWPATLVQPVGSPLSLECTVEGTSNPNLYWYRQAAGRGLQLLFYSVGIGQISSEVPQNLSASRPQDRQFILSSKKLLLSDSGFYLCAWSKGSSGANVLTFGAGSRLTVL.

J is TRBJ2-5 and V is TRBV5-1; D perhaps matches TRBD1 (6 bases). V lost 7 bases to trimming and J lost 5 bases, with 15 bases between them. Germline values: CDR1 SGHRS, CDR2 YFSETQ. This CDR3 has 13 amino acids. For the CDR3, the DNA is TGCGCCAGCTTTCGACAGGCTCCGGAGACCCAGTACTTC. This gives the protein CASFRQAPETQYF.

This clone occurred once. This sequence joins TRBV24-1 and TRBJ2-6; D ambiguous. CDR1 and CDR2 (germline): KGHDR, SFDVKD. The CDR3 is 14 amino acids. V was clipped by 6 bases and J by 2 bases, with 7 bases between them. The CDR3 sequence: CATSTGTGANVLTF. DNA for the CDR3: TGTGCCACCAGTACGGGTACTGGGGCCAACGTCCTGACTTTC.

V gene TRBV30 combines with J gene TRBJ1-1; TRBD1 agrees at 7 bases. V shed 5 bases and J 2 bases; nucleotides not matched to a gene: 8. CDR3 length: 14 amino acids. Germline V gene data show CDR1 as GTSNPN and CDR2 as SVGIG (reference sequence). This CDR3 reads CAWDRQGINTEAFF. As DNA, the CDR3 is TGTGCCTGGGACAGACAGGGAATTAACACTGAAGCTTTCTTT. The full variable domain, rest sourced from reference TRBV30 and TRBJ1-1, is SQTIHQWPATLVQPVGSPLSLECTVEGTSNPNLYWYRQAAGRGLQLLFYSVGIGQISSEVPQNLSASRPQDRQFILSSKKLLLSDSGFYLCAWDRQGINTEAFFGQGTRLTVV.